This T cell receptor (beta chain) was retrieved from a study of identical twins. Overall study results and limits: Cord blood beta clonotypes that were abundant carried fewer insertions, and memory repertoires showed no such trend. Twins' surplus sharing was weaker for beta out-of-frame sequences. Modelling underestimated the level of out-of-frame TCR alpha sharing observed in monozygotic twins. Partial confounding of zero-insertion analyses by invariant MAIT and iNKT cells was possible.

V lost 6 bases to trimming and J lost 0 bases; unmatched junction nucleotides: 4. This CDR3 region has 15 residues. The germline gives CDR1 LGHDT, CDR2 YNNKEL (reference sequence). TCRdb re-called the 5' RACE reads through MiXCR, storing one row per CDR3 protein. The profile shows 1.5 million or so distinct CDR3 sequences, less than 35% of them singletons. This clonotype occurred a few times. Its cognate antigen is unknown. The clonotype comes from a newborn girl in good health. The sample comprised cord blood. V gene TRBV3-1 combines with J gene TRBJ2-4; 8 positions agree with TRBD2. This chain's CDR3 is CASSPLAVAKNIQYF. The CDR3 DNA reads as TGTGCCAGCAGTCCACTAGCGGTAGCCAAAAACATTCAGTACTTC.